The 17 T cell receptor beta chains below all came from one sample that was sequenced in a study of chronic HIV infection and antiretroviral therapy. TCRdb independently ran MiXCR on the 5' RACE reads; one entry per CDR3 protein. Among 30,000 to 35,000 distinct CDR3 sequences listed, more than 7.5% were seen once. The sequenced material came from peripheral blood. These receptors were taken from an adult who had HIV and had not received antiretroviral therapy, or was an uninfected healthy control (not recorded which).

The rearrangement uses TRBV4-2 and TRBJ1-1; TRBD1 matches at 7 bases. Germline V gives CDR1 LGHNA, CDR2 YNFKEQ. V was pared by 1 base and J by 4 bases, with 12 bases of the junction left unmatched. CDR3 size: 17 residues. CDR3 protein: CASSQGGGAGGRTEAFF. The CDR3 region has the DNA TGTGCCAGCAGCCAAGGAGGGGGAGCAGGGGGGCGCACTGAAGCTTTCTTT.

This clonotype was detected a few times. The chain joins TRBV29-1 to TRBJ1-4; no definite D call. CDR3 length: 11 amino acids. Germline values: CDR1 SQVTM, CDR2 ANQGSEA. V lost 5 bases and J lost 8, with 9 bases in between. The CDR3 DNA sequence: TGCAGCGTTCAATGGAAAGAAAAACTGTTTTTT. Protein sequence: CSVQWKEKLFF.

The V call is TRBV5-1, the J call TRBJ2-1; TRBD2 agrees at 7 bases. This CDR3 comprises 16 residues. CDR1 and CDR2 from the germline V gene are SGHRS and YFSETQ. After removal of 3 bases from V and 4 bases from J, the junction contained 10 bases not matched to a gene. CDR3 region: CASSWETSTFYNEQFF. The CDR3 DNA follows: TGCGCCAGCAGCTGGGAGACTAGCACCTTTTACAATGAGCAGTTCTTC. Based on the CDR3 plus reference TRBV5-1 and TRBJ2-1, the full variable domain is KAGVTQTPRYLIKTRGQQVTLSCSPISGHRSVSWYQQTPGQGLQFLFEYFSETQRNKGNFPGRFSGRQFSNSRSEMNVSTLELGDSALYLCASSWETSTFYNEQFFGPGTRLTVL.

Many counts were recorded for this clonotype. The DNA of the CDR3 is TGTGCCATCCGGGGGGCTTTCGGCGGGGAGCTGTTTTTT. Encoded protein: CAIRGAFGGELFF. The chain combines TRBV27 with TRBJ2-2; D is possibly TRBD2 (7 bases). Germline-derived CDR1 and CDR2 are MNHEY and SMNVEV (reference sequence). The CDR3 length is 13 residues. Trimming cost V 10 bases and J 7 bases, with 16 bases left between them.

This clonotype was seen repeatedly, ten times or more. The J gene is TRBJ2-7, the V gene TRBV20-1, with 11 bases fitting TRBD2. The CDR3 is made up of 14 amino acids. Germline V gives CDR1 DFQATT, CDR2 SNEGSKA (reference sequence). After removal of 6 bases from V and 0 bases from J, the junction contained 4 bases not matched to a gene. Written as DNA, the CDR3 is TGCAGTGCACAGACTAGCGGGAACTCCTACGAGCAGTACTTC. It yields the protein CSAQTSGNSYEQYF.

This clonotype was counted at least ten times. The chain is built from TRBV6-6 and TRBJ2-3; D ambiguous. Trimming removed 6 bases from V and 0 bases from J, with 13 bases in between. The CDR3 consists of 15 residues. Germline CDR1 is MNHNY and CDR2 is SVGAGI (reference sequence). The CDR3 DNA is TGTGCCAGCAGCTCCCCGGTGCCTAGCACAGATACGCAGTATTTT. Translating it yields CASSSPVPSTDTQYF.

The CDR3 region has the DNA TGCGCCAGCAGCTCAAGGTTAGGAGAAGACTACGAGCAGTACTTC. Translation gives CASSSRLGEDYEQYF. The chain links TRBV4-3 to TRBJ2-7; D remains unclear. V was trimmed by 5 bases and J by 3 bases, leaving 17 bases between them. Germline V gene sequence: CDR1 LGHNA, CDR2 YSLEER. This CDR3 has 15 amino acids.

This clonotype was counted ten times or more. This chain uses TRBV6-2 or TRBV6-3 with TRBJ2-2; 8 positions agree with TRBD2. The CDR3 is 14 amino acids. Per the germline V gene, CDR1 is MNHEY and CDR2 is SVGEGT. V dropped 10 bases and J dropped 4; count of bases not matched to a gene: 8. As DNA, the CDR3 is TGTGCCACCCGTAGCGGGACCACCACCGGGGAGCTGTTTTTT. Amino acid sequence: CATRSGTTTGELFF.

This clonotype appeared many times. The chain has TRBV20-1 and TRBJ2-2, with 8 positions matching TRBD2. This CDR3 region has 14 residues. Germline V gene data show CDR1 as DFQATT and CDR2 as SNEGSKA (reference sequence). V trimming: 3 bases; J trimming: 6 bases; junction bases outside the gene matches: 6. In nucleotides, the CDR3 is TGCAGTGCTAGCCGGGGGGGCGAATCCGGGGAGCTGTTTTTT. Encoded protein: CSASRGGESGELFF.

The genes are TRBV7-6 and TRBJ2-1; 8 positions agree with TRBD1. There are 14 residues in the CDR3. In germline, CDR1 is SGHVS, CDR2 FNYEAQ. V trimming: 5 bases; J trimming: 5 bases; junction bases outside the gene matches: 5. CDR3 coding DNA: TGTGCCAGCAGCGTCAGGGGGCACGACAATGAGCAGTTCTTC. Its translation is CASSVRGHDNEQFF.

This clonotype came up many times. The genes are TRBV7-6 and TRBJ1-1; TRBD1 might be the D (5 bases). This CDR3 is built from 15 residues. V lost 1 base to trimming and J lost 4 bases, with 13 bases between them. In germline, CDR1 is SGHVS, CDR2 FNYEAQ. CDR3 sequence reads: CASSLGQGRSTEAFF. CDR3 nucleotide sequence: TGTGCCAGCAGCTTAGGGCAGGGTCGTAGCACTGAAGCTTTCTTT.

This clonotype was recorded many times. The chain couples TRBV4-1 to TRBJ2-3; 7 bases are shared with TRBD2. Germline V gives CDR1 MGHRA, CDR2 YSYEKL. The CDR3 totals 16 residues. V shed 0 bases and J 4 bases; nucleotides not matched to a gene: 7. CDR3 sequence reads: CASSQDGLAEADTQYF. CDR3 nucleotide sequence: TGCGCCAGCAGCCAAGATGGCCTAGCGGAGGCAGATACGCAGTATTTT.

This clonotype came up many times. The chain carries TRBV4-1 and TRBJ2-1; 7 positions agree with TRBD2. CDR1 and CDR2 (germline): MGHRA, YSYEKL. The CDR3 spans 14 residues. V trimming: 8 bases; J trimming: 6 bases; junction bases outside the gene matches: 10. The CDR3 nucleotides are TGCGCCAGCGAAGACCAGGGAGGGCCCAATGAGCAGTTCTTC. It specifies CASEDQGGPNEQFF.

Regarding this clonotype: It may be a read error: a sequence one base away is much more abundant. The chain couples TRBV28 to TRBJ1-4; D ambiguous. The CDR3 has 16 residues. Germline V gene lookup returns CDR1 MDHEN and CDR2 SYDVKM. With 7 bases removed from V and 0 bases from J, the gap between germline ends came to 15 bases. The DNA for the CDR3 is TGTGCCAGCATAGGAGGGCGTACCGCAACTAATGAAAAACTGTTTTTT. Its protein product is CASIGGRTATNEKLFF. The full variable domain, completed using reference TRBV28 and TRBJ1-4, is DVKVTQSSRYLVKRTGEKVFLECVQDMDHENMFWYRQDPGLGLRLIYFSYDVKMKEKGDIPEGYSVSREKKERFSLILESASTNQTSMYLCASIGGRTATNEKLFFGSGTQLSVL.

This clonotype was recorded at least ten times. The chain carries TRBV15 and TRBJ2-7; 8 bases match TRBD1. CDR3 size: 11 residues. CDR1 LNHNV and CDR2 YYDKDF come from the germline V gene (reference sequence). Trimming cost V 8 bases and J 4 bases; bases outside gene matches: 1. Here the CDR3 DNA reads TGTGCCACCGGACAGGGATACGAGCAGTACTTC. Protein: CATGQGYEQYF.

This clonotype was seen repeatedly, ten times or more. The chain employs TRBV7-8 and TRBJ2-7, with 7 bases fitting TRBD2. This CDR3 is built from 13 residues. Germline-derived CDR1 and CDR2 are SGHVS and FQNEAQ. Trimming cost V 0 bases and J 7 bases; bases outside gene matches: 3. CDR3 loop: CASSLAGRGEQYF. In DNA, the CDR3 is TGTGCCAGCAGCTTAGCGGGGAGGGGAGAGCAGTACTTC.

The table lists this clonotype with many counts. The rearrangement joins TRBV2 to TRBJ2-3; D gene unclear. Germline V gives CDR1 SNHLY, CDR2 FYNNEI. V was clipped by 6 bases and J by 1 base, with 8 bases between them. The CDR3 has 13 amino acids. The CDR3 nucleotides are TGTGCCAGCAGGCTTGGCGGCACAGATACGCAGTATTTT. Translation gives CASRLGGTDTQYF.